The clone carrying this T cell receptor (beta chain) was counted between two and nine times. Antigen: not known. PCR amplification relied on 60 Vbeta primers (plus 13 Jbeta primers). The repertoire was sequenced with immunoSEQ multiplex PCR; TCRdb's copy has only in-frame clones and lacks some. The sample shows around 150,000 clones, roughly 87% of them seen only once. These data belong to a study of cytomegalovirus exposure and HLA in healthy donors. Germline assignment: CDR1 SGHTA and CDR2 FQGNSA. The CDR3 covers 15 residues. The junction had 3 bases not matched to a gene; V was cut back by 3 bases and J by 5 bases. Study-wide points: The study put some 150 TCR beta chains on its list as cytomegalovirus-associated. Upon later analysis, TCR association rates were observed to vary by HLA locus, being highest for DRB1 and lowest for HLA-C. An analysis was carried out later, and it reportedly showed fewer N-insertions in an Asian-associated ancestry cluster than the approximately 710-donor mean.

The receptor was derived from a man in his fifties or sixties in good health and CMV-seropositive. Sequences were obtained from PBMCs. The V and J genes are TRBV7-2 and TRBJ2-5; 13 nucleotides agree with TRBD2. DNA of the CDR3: TGTGCCAGCAGCTTCGGACTAGCGGGAGTGGAGACCCAGTACTTC. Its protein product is CASSFGLAGVETQYF.